The 32 T cell receptor beta chains below all came from one sample that was sequenced in a study of response to subunit inactivated influenza vaccine. TCRdb re-derived calls from the RT-PCR reads in MiXCR, one entry per CDR3 protein. The sample includes just over 300,000 distinct CDR3 sequences, about a fifth of them seen just once. The sequencing here drew on PBMCs from blood, taken about 20 months after vaccination. The origin of the receptors is a man between 50 and 75 years old who received an inactivated influenza vaccine.

The table lists this clonotype with a few counts. The J gene is TRBJ2-3, the V gene TRBV12-3 or TRBV12-4; D is possibly TRBD1 (6 bases). This CDR3 is 15 amino acids long. Deletions cut 1 base from V and 4 bases from J, with 12 bases between. CDR3 loop: CASSLGLPGADTQYF. The CDR3 DNA follows: TGTGCCAGCAGTTTAGGACTCCCAGGGGCAGATACGCAGTATTTT.

This clonotype was detected a few times. The chain combines TRBV2 with TRBJ2-1; D might be TRBD2 (6 bases). V was pared by 3 bases and J by 3 bases, with 9 bases between. The CDR3 runs 14 residues. Germline V gene sequence: CDR1 SNHLY, CDR2 FYNNEI. The CDR3 sequence: CASSESSVYNEQFF. The CDR3 DNA is TGTGCCAGCAGTGAGTCTAGCGTCTACAATGAGCAGTTCTTC.

This clonotype showed up just a few times. J is TRBJ2-7 and V is TRBV3-1; D tentatively fits TRBD1 or TRBD2 (6 bases each). Germline V gives CDR1 LGHDT, CDR2 YNNKEL (reference sequence). This CDR3 is 14 amino acids long. Trimming left V 4 bases short and J 6 bases short, with 16 bases between. Here the CDR3 reads CASSLRPGAGEQYF. In DNA form, the CDR3 reads TGTGCCAGCAGCCTAAGACCGGGGGCGGGCGAGCAGTACTTC.

The V call is TRBV4-2, the J call TRBJ2-7; no reliable D call. Germline CDR1 reads LGHNA; CDR2 reads YNFKEQ. The CDR3 totals 15 residues. V was clipped by 1 base and J by 4 bases, with 14 bases between them. CDR3 protein: CASSQGTDFKYEQYF. The CDR3 region has the DNA TGTGCCAGCAGCCAAGGGACCGACTTCAAATACGAGCAGTACTTC.

This clonotype has a count of ten or more. The chain combines TRBV12-3 or TRBV12-4 with TRBJ2-3, with 8 nucleotides matching TRBD1. V shed 3 bases and J 5 bases; nucleotides not matched to a gene: 7. This CDR3 has 15 residues. CDR3 sequence reads: CASSLGQGAQDTQYF. DNA of the CDR3: TGTGCCAGCAGTTTGGGTCAGGGGGCTCAAGATACGCAGTATTTT.

V and J are TRBV20-1 and TRBJ2-3, with 9 bases that match TRBD2. Trimming at V came to 5 bases and at J to 2 bases, leaving 5 bases not matched to a gene. Germline V CDR1 and CDR2: DFQATT, SNEGSKA (reference sequence). The CDR3 is made up of 14 amino acids. CDR3 sequence: CSALAGTSTDTQYF. For the CDR3, the DNA is TGCAGTGCTCTAGCGGGAACCTCCACAGATACGCAGTATTTT.

In its sample, this clonotype was seen many times. V is TRBV7-9 and J is TRBJ1-2; D is ambiguous. Germline assignment: CDR1 SEHNR and CDR2 FQNEAQ (reference sequence). V lost 5 bases and J 4 bases, leaving 11 bases between the germline ends. The CDR3 length is 13 residues. CDR3 sequence (DNA): TGTGCCAGCAGCACCGCACACGGCTATGGCTACACCTTC. Translation: CASSTAHGYGYTF.

The chain combines TRBV20-1 with TRBJ2-7; D is unclear. Germline V gene sequence: CDR1 DFQATT, CDR2 SNEGSKA (reference sequence). The CDR3 contains 10 residues. Trimming removed 3 bases at V and 7 bases at J, with 7 bases between. This chain's CDR3 is CSARIWEQYF. The CDR3 DNA reads TGCAGTGCTAGGATCTGGGAGCAGTACTTC.

This chain uses TRBV27 with TRBJ1-2; D ambiguous. Germline V CDR1 and CDR2: MNHEY, SMNVEV (reference sequence). Trimming took 5 bases from V and 4 from J, leaving 17 bases between them. This CDR3 is 15 amino acids long. The CDR3 region has the DNA TGTGCCAGCAGTCCTTCGGGGAGCTATCCCTATGGCTACACCTTC. Translation gives CASSPSGSYPYGYTF.

This clonotype has only a few counts. The V call is TRBV20-1, the J call TRBJ1-1; D unresolved. Germline-derived CDR1 and CDR2 are DFQATT and SNEGSKA (reference sequence). The CDR3 has 13 residues. V dropped 4 bases and J dropped 0 bases, with 9 bases sitting between them. The CDR3 spells CSATRSLNTEAFF. CDR3 sequence (DNA): TGCAGTGCTACTCGGTCCTTGAACACTGAAGCTTTCTTT.

CDR3 nucleotide sequence: TGTGCCAGCAGCGCCCGGACAGGGACAGCAAGTGGCTACACCTTC. This translates into CASSARTGTASGYTF. The chain recombines TRBV3-1 with TRBJ1-2; TRBD1 matches at 8 bases. CDR1 and CDR2 from the germline V gene are LGHDT and YNNKEL (reference sequence). The V segment lost 5 bases and the J segment 7 bases; nucleotides outside the gene matches: 12. This CDR3 comprises 15 residues.

The V call is TRBV18, the J call TRBJ1-6; maybe TRBD1 (6 bases). The V gene's germline CDR1 is KGHSH and CDR2 LQKENI. Trimming took 2 bases from V and 10 from J, leaving 15 bases between them. There are 15 residues in the CDR3. The chain's CDR3 is CASSPFNTGNSPLHF. The CDR3 nucleotides are TGTGCCAGCTCACCATTTAACACAGGGAACTCACCCCTCCACTTT.

V gene TRBV28 combines with J gene TRBJ2-3; the match to TRBD2 covers 12 bases. CDR1 and CDR2 from the germline V gene are MDHEN and SYDVKM. The CDR3 loop spans 20 amino acids. V shed 3 bases and J 2 bases; nucleotides not matched to a gene: 15. This CDR3 reads CASSFLLAGGPGTPTDTQYF. Here the CDR3 DNA reads TGTGCCAGCAGTTTTCTGCTAGCGGGAGGGCCGGGTACCCCCACAGATACGCAGTATTTT.

There are many counts of this clonotype. The chain links TRBV5-6 to TRBJ1-5, with 7 nucleotides matching TRBD1. J was trimmed by 5 bases and V by 6 bases; bases with no gene match: 8. From germline, CDR1 is SGHDT and CDR2 YYEEEE. This CDR3 region has 14 residues. The CDR3 sequence is CASNNRDRDQPQHF. Here the CDR3 DNA reads TGTGCCAGCAACAACCGGGACAGAGATCAGCCCCAGCATTTT.

The chain employs TRBV3-1 and TRBJ1-2, with D uncertain. V was trimmed by 4 bases and J by 4 bases, leaving 10 bases between them. CDR1 LGHDT and CDR2 YNNKEL come from the germline V gene (reference sequence). The CDR3 loop spans 13 amino acids. CDR3 sequence: CASSLPAAYGYTF. Written as DNA, the CDR3 is TGTGCCAGCAGCCTACCCGCGGCCTATGGCTACACCTTC.

Concerning this clonotype itself: This may come from a read error, since a much larger clone is one base off. This chain joins TRBV7-2 and TRBJ1-1; D ambiguous. The CDR3 is made up of 13 amino acids. Germline loops: CDR1 SGHTA, CDR2 FQGNSA. The DNA for the CDR3 is TGTGCCAGCAGCTTGGCAGAATCCACTGAAGCTTTATTT. Residues: CASSLAESTEALF.

This clonotype was found a few times. The chain carries TRBV4-2 and TRBJ2-5; unclear D gene. Germline-derived CDR1 and CDR2 are LGHNA and YNFKEQ. The CDR3 sequence is 13 residues long. V shed 5 bases and J shed 2 bases, with 9 bases lying between them. Written as DNA, the CDR3 is TGTGCCAGCAGCGGAACAACGCAAGAGACCCAGTACTTC. The encoded protein is CASSGTTQETQYF.

This clonotype was counted between two and nine times. The chain employs TRBV4-1 and TRBJ2-7; maybe TRBD1 (5 bases). V was cut by 2 bases and J by 0 bases, with 14 bases left in between. Per the germline V gene, CDR1 is MGHRA and CDR2 is YSYEKL. The CDR3 has 16 amino acids. For the CDR3, the DNA is TGCGCCAGCAGCCAAACCGACAGCCTTTACTCCTACGAGCAGTACTTC. This encodes CASSQTDSLYSYEQYF.

J is TRBJ2-5 and V is TRBV12-3 or TRBV12-4; weak D call: TRBD2 (5 bases). The V end was cut by 2 bases, the J end by 9 bases, with 7 bases between. The CDR3 sequence is 11 residues long. CDR3 nucleotides: TGTGCCAGCAGTTTACTCGGGGCCCAGTACTTC. Translating gives CASSLLGAQYF.

Concerning this clonotype: As the CDR3 is not closed by the conserved phenylalanine or tryptophan, this likely results from a read error. The gene calls are TRBV15 and TRBJ1-6, with 8 bases that match TRBD1. The V and J ends lost 4 bases and 2 bases, in that order; junction bases with no gene match: 7. The CDR3 extends over 17 amino acids. CDR1 and CDR2 (germline): LNHNV, YYDKDF (reference sequence). The CDR3, as DNA: TGTGCCACCAGCAAAGACAGGGGAGCGGCCTATAATTCACCCCTCCACGTT. Protein product: CATSKDRGAAYNSPLHV.

This clonotype was counted ten times or more. The chain employs TRBV7-9 and TRBJ1-5; no clear D gene. The CDR3 covers 12 residues. V lost 4 bases, J lost 9 bases, and 10 bases lay in between. CDR1 and CDR2 from the germline V gene are SEHNR and FQNEAQ (reference sequence). CDR3 loop: CASSSSEGPQHF. The CDR3 coding sequence is TGTGCCAGCAGCTCCTCTGAGGGGCCCCAGCATTTT.

V is TRBV5-1 and J is TRBJ2-5, with 12 nucleotides matching TRBD2. The germline V gene has CDR1 SGHRS and CDR2 YFSETQ. This CDR3 has 17 residues. V lost 0 bases and J lost 0; bases outside the gene matches: 3. Here the CDR3 reads CASSLATSGGHQETQYF. For the CDR3, the DNA is TGCGCCAGCAGCTTGGCGACTAGCGGGGGACACCAAGAGACCCAGTACTTC.

This clonotype was detected ten times or more. The J gene is TRBJ1-6, the V gene TRBV6-1; D is possibly TRBD1 (5 bases). The CDR3 is 14 residues long. The ends were cut back, 4 bases at V and 8 bases at J, with 12 bases in the middle. The germline gives CDR1 MNHNS, CDR2 SASEGT. The CDR3, as DNA: TGTGCCAGCAGTGCTCCAGGGTGGCATTCACCCCTCCACTTT. This sequence encodes CASSAPGWHSPLHF.

This clonotype was seen just once. This rearrangement joins TRBV11-1 to TRBJ2-3; a possible D gene is TRBD2 (6 bases). The V gene's germline CDR1 is SGHAT and CDR2 FQDESV (reference sequence). Trimming stripped 4 bases from V and 3 bases from J, with 23 bases between. This CDR3 is built from 18 residues. Here the CDR3 reads CASSSTTGGVAYTDTQYF. The CDR3 region has the DNA TGTGCCAGCAGCTCAACGACCGGGGGTGTTGCCTATACAGATACGCAGTATTTT.

This clonotype appeared a few times. This chain joins TRBV18 and TRBJ1-4, with 12 bases matching TRBD1. With 8 bases clipped from V and 9 bases from J, the junction kept 4 bases outside the gene matches. In germline, CDR1 is KGHSH, CDR2 LQKENI. The CDR3 consists of 13 residues. In DNA, the CDR3 is TGTGCCAGCGTCCGGGACAGGGGGCAAAAACTGTTTTTT. Its protein is CASVRDRGQKLFF. The variable domain in full, completed from reference TRBV18 and TRBJ1-4, reads NAGVMQNPRHLVRRRGQEARLRCSPMKGHSHVYWYRQLPEEGLKFMVYLQKENIIDESGMPKERFSAEFPKEGPSILRIQQVVRGDSAAYFCASVRDRGQKLFFGSGTQLSVL.

This chain uses TRBV29-1 with TRBJ2-1; either TRBD1 or TRBD2 may fit D (5 bases each). Germline values: CDR1 SQVTM, CDR2 ANQGSEA. This CDR3 region has 13 residues. V lost 3 bases and J lost 7, with 13 bases in between. CDR3 in DNA: TGCAGCGTTGACCGGGGCAGTCGGAATGAGCAGTTCTTC. As protein: CSVDRGSRNEQFF.

This chain connects TRBV2 to TRBJ1-5; weak D call: TRBD1 (5 bases). In germline, CDR1 is SNHLY, CDR2 FYNNEI. CDR3 size: 17 residues. Trimming stripped 1 base from V and 1 base from J, with 14 bases between. CDR3 sequence reads: CASSEELGEVSNQPQHF. DNA for the CDR3: TGTGCCAGCAGTGAAGAATTAGGGGAGGTGAGCAATCAGCCCCAGCATTTT.

This clonotype was seen only once. V is TRBV20-1 and J is TRBJ2-7; D remains ambiguous. This CDR3 spans 13 amino acids. The germline V gene encodes CDR1 DFQATT and CDR2 SNEGSKA (reference sequence). V was trimmed by 5 bases and J by 2 bases, leaving 13 bases between them. The CDR3 loop is CSAPPPDTYEQYF. CDR3 DNA sequence: TGCAGTGCTCCCCCCCCAGATACCTACGAGCAGTACTTC.

This clonotype was counted only a few times. The genes are TRBV3-1 and TRBJ2-2, with a possible D match to TRBD2 (6 bases). The V end lost 1 base, the J end lost 6 bases, and 12 bases lay between the germline ends. From germline, CDR1 is LGHDT and CDR2 YNNKEL (reference sequence). The CDR3 length is 15 residues. In DNA form, the CDR3 reads TGTGCCAGCAGCCAAGTGAATAGCGGCGCCGGGGAGCTGTTTTTT. It translates to CASSQVNSGAGELFF.

Concerning this clonotype itself: A much larger clone sits a single nucleotide away, making a read error possible. The CDR3 DNA follows: TGTGCCAGCAGACAGGGTAAGAACACTGAAGCTTTCTTT. Protein: CASRQGKNTEAFF. The chain uses TRBV12-3 or TRBV12-4 and TRBJ1-1; a possible D gene is TRBD1 (6 bases). V lost 6 bases and J lost 1, with 9 bases in between. CDR3 length equals 13 residues.

The rearrangement links TRBV7-9 to TRBJ1-4; TRBD1 is a possible D gene (6 bases). The CDR3 loop spans 17 amino acids. Germline CDR1 SEHNR, CDR2 FQNEAQ (reference sequence). The V and J ends lost 6 bases and 5 bases respectively, with 22 bases between them. The CDR3 reads CASSLEPYRVPNEKLFF. The CDR3 bases are TGTGCCAGCAGTCTCGAGCCATACAGGGTACCCAATGAAAAACTGTTTTTT.

The chain is built from TRBV30 and TRBJ1-5; TRBD1 might be the D (5 bases). There are 15 residues in the CDR3. Germline lookup yields CDR1 GTSNPN and CDR2 SVGIG (reference sequence). V was clipped by 2 bases and J by 1 base, with 12 bases between them. In DNA form, the CDR3 reads TGTGCCTGGAGTCCTCGGGGGGGGAGCAATCAGCCCCAGCATTTT. Amino acid sequence: CAWSPRGGSNQPQHF. The full variable domain, in which reference TRBV30 and TRBJ1-5 provide the parts outside the CDR3, is SQTIHQWPATLVQPVGSPLSLECTVEGTSNPNLYWYRQAAGRGLQLLFYSVGIGQISSEVPQNLSASRPQDRQFILSSKKLLLSDSGFYLCAWSPRGGSNQPQHFGDGTRLSIL.